Listed below are T cell receptor beta chains from one sample, sequenced in a study of blood T cell repertoires in COVID-19. The assay was immunoSEQ multiplex PCR, and TCRdb's table has in-frame clones only and misses some. The repertoire includes 70,000 or so clones, around 80% of them detected once, and more than 9.5% sits in the top ten. The sample taken for sequencing was peripheral blood. These receptor sequences come from a human donor in a cohort sampled during active COVID-19. CDR3s include the opening cysteine and the closing phenylalanine or tryptophan. D genes are given only for firm matches. A row's size may be missing; if present it is once, few, many or a size class.

cdr3_nt: TGTGCCAGCAGTTTATTTAGCGGGAGCACAGATACGCAGTATTTT; cdr3_aa: CASSLFSGSTDTQYF; j_call: TRBJ2-3; clone_size: NA; v_call: TRBV28; d_call: TRBD2
cdr3_nt: TGTGCCAGCAGCGCCACAGGGGATCAGCCCCAGCATTTT; cdr3_aa: CASSATGDQPQHF; j_call: TRBJ1-5; clone_size: few; v_call: TRBV9; d_call: TRBD1
cdr3_nt: TGTGCCAGTAGGGCCCTCTCACAGTCCTACTATGGCTACACCTTC; cdr3_aa: CASRALSQSYYGYTF; j_call: TRBJ1-2; clone_size: many; v_call: TRBV19; d_call: NA
cdr3_nt: TGTGCCTGGAGACCCAGGACCTACGAGCAGTACTTC; cdr3_aa: CAWRPRTYEQYF; j_call: TRBJ2-7; clone_size: once; v_call: TRBV30; d_call: NA
cdr3_nt: TGCAGTGCTAGTTATCAGGGAAACTACGAGCAGTACTTC; cdr3_aa: CSASYQGNYEQYF; j_call: TRBJ2-7; clone_size: once; v_call: TRBV20-1; d_call: NA
cdr3_nt: TGTGCCAGCAGTGATACAGGGAGCGGAAGAAAACTGTTTTTT; cdr3_aa: CASSDTGSGRKLFF; j_call: TRBJ1-4; clone_size: NA; v_call: TRBV6-1; d_call: NA
cdr3_nt: TGCGCCAGCAAGCCGGGGAGCAATAATTCACCCCTCCACTTT; cdr3_aa: CASKPGSNNSPLHF; j_call: TRBJ1-6; clone_size: once; v_call: TRBV5-1; d_call: NA
cdr3_nt: TGTGCCAGCAGCTCACAAATTATCAGCAATCAGCCCCAGCATTTT; cdr3_aa: CASSSQIISNQPQHF; j_call: TRBJ1-5; clone_size: NA; v_call: TRBV5-6; d_call: NA
cdr3_nt: TGTGCCAGCAGTCCGCAGACAGGGGTGGGCAATTCACCCCTCCACTTT; cdr3_aa: CASSPQTGVGNSPLHF; j_call: TRBJ1-6; clone_size: NA; v_call: TRBV27; d_call: TRBD1
cdr3_nt: TGTGCCAGCAGTTACTACGGGAGGAGCTCCTACGAGCAGTACTTC; cdr3_aa: CASSYYGRSSYEQYF; j_call: TRBJ2-7; clone_size: NA; v_call: TRBV6-5; d_call: TRBD2
cdr3_nt: TGTGCCAGCAGCCGTGGGTCTGGACAGTGGGGCAATCAGCCCCAGCATTTT; cdr3_aa: CASSRGSGQWGNQPQHF; j_call: TRBJ1-5; clone_size: once; v_call: TRBV16; d_call: NA
cdr3_nt: TGTGCCAGCTGCGCGGTGAGGGGACTAGCGGGAGGAGTGGGGTACGAGCAGTACTTC; cdr3_aa: CASCAVRGLAGGVGYEQYF; j_call: TRBJ2-7; clone_size: NA; v_call: TRBV11-2; d_call: TRBD2
cdr3_nt: TGTGCCAGCAGCCTCGGACAGGGGAATGAAAAACTGTTTTTT; cdr3_aa: CASSLGQGNEKLFF; j_call: TRBJ1-4; clone_size: NA; v_call: TRBV14; d_call: TRBD1
cdr3_nt: TGTGCCAGCAGCTCCCGGGACAGGGAAACTGAAGCTTTCTTT; cdr3_aa: CASSSRDRETEAFF; j_call: TRBJ1-1; clone_size: NA; v_call: TRBV5-4; d_call: TRBD1
cdr3_nt: TGTGCCAGCAGCGCCGACAGAGATCAGCCCCAGCATTTT; cdr3_aa: CASSADRDQPQHF; j_call: TRBJ1-5; clone_size: few; v_call: TRBV5-4; d_call: NA
cdr3_nt: TGCGCCAGCAGCCATGTAGGACAGGGGGAAGGCTATGGCTACACCTTC; cdr3_aa: CASSHVGQGEGYGYTF; j_call: TRBJ1-2; clone_size: NA; v_call: TRBV4-3; d_call: TRBD1
cdr3_nt: TGCGCCAGCAGCCCCGGACAGAACCAAGAGACCCAGTACTTC; cdr3_aa: CASSPGQNQETQYF; j_call: TRBJ2-5; clone_size: NA; v_call: TRBV5-1; d_call: NA
cdr3_nt: TGTGCCAGCAGTTTAAGCGCCGTTTACGAGCAGTACTTC; cdr3_aa: CASSLSAVYEQYF; j_call: TRBJ2-7; clone_size: NA; v_call: TRBV6-5; d_call: NA
cdr3_nt: TGTGCCAGCAGCTTGGGCGGGGAGCGGGATACGCAGTATTTT; cdr3_aa: CASSLGGERDTQYF; j_call: TRBJ2-3; clone_size: once; v_call: TRBV5-4; d_call: NA
cdr3_nt: TGTGCCAGCACTTCCCGGGACAGGGGTTCCGGGGAGCTGTTTTTT; cdr3_aa: CASTSRDRGSGELFF; j_call: TRBJ2-2; clone_size: NA; v_call: TRBV28; d_call: TRBD1
cdr3_nt: TGTGCCAGTTTGAGTGAGGGCTCCTACAATGAGCAGTTCTTC; cdr3_aa: CASLSEGSYNEQFF; j_call: TRBJ2-1; clone_size: NA; v_call: TRBV19; d_call: NA
cdr3_nt: TGCGCCAGCAGCCTCGGACTAGCGGCCACAGATACGCAGTATTTT; cdr3_aa: CASSLGLAATDTQYF; j_call: TRBJ2-3; clone_size: NA; v_call: TRBV4-1; d_call: TRBD2
cdr3_nt: TGTGCCAGCAGTCTTACAGGGGCCGCCACGTACACTGAAGCTTTCTTT; cdr3_aa: CASSLTGAATYTEAFF; j_call: TRBJ1-1; clone_size: NA; v_call: TRBV28; d_call: TRBD1
cdr3_nt: TGTGCCAGCTCACCGCTTGGGACAGGGGGCGCGGAGGCTAATGAAAAACTGTTTTTT; cdr3_aa: CASSPLGTGGAEANEKLFF; j_call: TRBJ1-4; clone_size: NA; v_call: TRBV18; d_call: TRBD1
cdr3_nt: TGTGCCAGTAGTTCAGGGGGCATGTCGTCGGGGGAGCAGTACTTC; cdr3_aa: CASSSGGMSSGEQYF; j_call: TRBJ2-7; clone_size: few; v_call: TRBV19; d_call: TRBD1
cdr3_nt: TGTGCCACCAGTGAGGCCGGGACAGCGAACTATGGCTACACCTTC; cdr3_aa: CATSEAGTANYGYTF; j_call: TRBJ1-2; clone_size: NA; v_call: TRBV24-1; d_call: TRBD1
cdr3_nt: TGTGCCAGCAGTTATTACGGGTATGGGGCCAACGTCCTGACTTTC; cdr3_aa: CASSYYGYGANVLTF; j_call: TRBJ2-6; clone_size: NA; v_call: TRBV6-2/TRBV6-3; d_call: NA
cdr3_nt: TGTGCCAGCAGCACTCAAACGGGCACTGAAGCTTTCTTT; cdr3_aa: CASSTQTGTEAFF; j_call: TRBJ1-1; clone_size: few; v_call: TRBV14; d_call: NA
cdr3_nt: TGTGCCAGCAGTTTACCGGGGTCAGAGACCCAGTACTTC; cdr3_aa: CASSLPGSETQYF; j_call: TRBJ2-5; clone_size: NA; v_call: TRBV28; d_call: NA
cdr3_nt: TGTGCCACCAGCTACAGTTTCCGGGACAGGAATGAAAAACTGTTTTTT; cdr3_aa: CATSYSFRDRNEKLFF; j_call: TRBJ1-4; clone_size: NA; v_call: TRBV15; d_call: TRBD1
cdr3_nt: TGTGCCAGCAGCTTAGACAGGGGGCGGGGCACTGAAGCTTTCTTT; cdr3_aa: CASSLDRGRGTEAFF; j_call: TRBJ1-1; clone_size: NA; v_call: TRBV7-6; d_call: TRBD1
cdr3_nt: TGTGCCACCGGACAGGGGAGGTGGAATGAGCAGTTCTTC; cdr3_aa: CATGQGRWNEQFF; j_call: TRBJ2-1; clone_size: NA; v_call: TRBV6-5; d_call: TRBD1
cdr3_nt: TGTGCCAGCAGATCCGACAGGGGGCGAGCAGCTTTCTTT; cdr3_aa: CASRSDRGRAAFF; j_call: TRBJ1-1; clone_size: NA; v_call: TRBV6-5; d_call: TRBD1